What follows describes a single TCR beta chain. Its antigen is still unknown. Stable disease denoted Graves' hyperthyroidism without ophthalmopathy progression within 18 months. More than 9.5 ml fresh peripheral blood yielded the PBMCs. This record belongs to a study of T cells in Graves' hyperthyroidism and ophthalmopathy. Study-wide findings and caveats: Ophthalmopathy was separated from stable hyperthyroidism by a 13 V-J model. Most clonotypes expanded in the thyroid (above 0.001) were also present in blood.

Template material for amplifying TCR beta CDR3 regions consisted of RNA transcripts. With the HTBI primer set, the TCR CDR3 went through a first round of RT-PCR. TCRdb independently ran MiXCR on the multiplex PCR reads; one entry per CDR3 protein. The sample consists of about 400,000 distinct CDR3 sequences, just under 15% of them appearing once. Looked up from germline, CDR1 is KGHDR and CDR2 is SFDVKD. Trimming at V came to 3 bases and at J to 5 bases, leaving 3 bases not matched to a gene. This CDR3 is 15 amino acids long. This chain joins TRBV24-1 and TRBJ2-1, with 10 bases lining up with TRBD2. The sample consisted of blood. The source is a woman aged 25-40 years with Graves' hyperthyroidism. This CDR3 reads CATSDPSGSNNEQFF. CDR3 DNA sequence: TGTGCCACCAGTGATCCTAGCGGGAGTAACAATGAGCAGTTCTTC.